Listed below are T cell receptor beta chains from one sample, sequenced in a study of vaccination effects on CD4 cells after COVID-19. These TCRs are of unknown antigen specificity. The method was immunoSEQ multiplex PCR; TCRdb's version includes in-frame clones alone and lacks a portion of them. The sample lists about 37,000 clones, roughly 74% occurring once. The specimen comprised CD4+ T cells from PBMCs cultured without peptide, sampled before COVID-19 vaccination. The receptors were sampled from a human donor who received a COVID-19 vaccine. The CDR3 runs from the conserved cysteine through the conserved F or W. Each record gives: J gene, V gene, clone size, CDR3 length, D gene, CDR3 protein. The D gene is left open where the match is weak. The size entry is marked missing in some rows and otherwise reads once, few, many or a size class.

j_call: TRBJ2-5; v_call: TRBV18; clone_size: -; cdr3_length: 16; d_call: -; cdr3_aa: CASSPRQTGAQETQYF
j_call: TRBJ1-1; v_call: TRBV6-5; clone_size: -; cdr3_length: 14; d_call: -; cdr3_aa: CASSPKSGALTTFF
j_call: TRBJ2-3; v_call: TRBV18; clone_size: -; cdr3_length: 14; d_call: TRBD1; cdr3_aa: CASFRDRDSDTQYF
j_call: TRBJ2-7; v_call: TRBV6-5; clone_size: -; cdr3_length: 11; d_call: -; cdr3_aa: CASSPSHEQYF
j_call: TRBJ1-2; v_call: TRBV2; clone_size: -; cdr3_length: 12; d_call: -; cdr3_aa: CASSSRAPPYTF
j_call: TRBJ1-5; v_call: TRBV29-1; clone_size: -; cdr3_length: 13; d_call: -; cdr3_aa: CSVETGAGQPQHF
j_call: TRBJ2-1; v_call: TRBV10-3; clone_size: once; cdr3_length: 16; d_call: TRBD2; cdr3_aa: CAITRTSGGGEDEQFF
j_call: TRBJ2-2; v_call: TRBV25-1; clone_size: -; cdr3_length: 17; d_call: TRBD1; cdr3_aa: CASSSSGGQGNTGELFF
j_call: TRBJ2-3; v_call: TRBV7-2; clone_size: -; cdr3_length: 18; d_call: TRBD2; cdr3_aa: CASSLSGAGGPSTDTQYF
j_call: TRBJ2-5; v_call: TRBV11-3; clone_size: -; cdr3_length: 13; d_call: -; cdr3_aa: CASSLNLRETQYF
j_call: TRBJ2-7; v_call: TRBV3-1/TRBV3-2; clone_size: -; cdr3_length: 15; d_call: TRBD2; cdr3_aa: CASSRRLAGGYEQYF
j_call: TRBJ2-7; v_call: TRBV27; clone_size: -; cdr3_length: 14; d_call: TRBD2; cdr3_aa: CASRAGTSGYEQYF
j_call: TRBJ1-5; v_call: TRBV5-8; clone_size: -; cdr3_length: 17; d_call: -; cdr3_aa: CASSLVGGAFSNQPQHF
j_call: TRBJ2-3; v_call: TRBV19; clone_size: -; cdr3_length: 15; d_call: -; cdr3_aa: CASSNSWVPTDTQYF
j_call: TRBJ1-4; v_call: TRBV28; clone_size: few; cdr3_length: 15; d_call: -; cdr3_aa: CASSLLVQGNEKLFF
j_call: TRBJ2-3; v_call: TRBV27; clone_size: -; cdr3_length: 16; d_call: -; cdr3_aa: CATPERRGRVANTQYF
j_call: TRBJ2-3; v_call: TRBV11-3; clone_size: -; cdr3_length: 14; d_call: -; cdr3_aa: CASSAGRSTDTQYF
j_call: TRBJ1-4; v_call: TRBV4-1; clone_size: -; cdr3_length: 17; d_call: -; cdr3_aa: CASSPDSYVATNEKLFF
j_call: TRBJ2-2; v_call: TRBV27; clone_size: -; cdr3_length: 17; d_call: TRBD2; cdr3_aa: CASRRTPSGPNTGELFF
j_call: TRBJ2-7; v_call: TRBV5-4; clone_size: once; cdr3_length: 14; d_call: TRBD2; cdr3_aa: CASSQGRGVYEQYF